These 3 T cell receptor beta chains originate from one sample sequenced in a study of blood T cell repertoires in COVID-19. Profiling relied on immunoSEQ multiplex PCR, and the TCRdb table lists in-frame clones only, not all of them. The data hold 30,000 to 40,000 clones, with 80% observed a single time. The sequenced material came from peripheral blood. These receptors were obtained from a man older than 75 with active or convalescent COVID-19.

This chain's CDR3 is CASSVGGAPNTGELFF. DNA for the CDR3: TGTGCCAGCAGCGTAGGCGGGGCGCCGAACACCGGGGAGCTGTTTTTT. The rearrangement links TRBV9 to TRBJ2-2; tentative D call: TRBD2 (6 bases). V dropped 0 bases and J dropped 0 bases, with 9 bases sitting between them. CDR3 length: 16 amino acids. Germline lookup yields CDR1 SGDLS and CDR2 YYNGEE. The full variable domain, completed using reference TRBV9 and TRBJ2-2, is DSGVTQTPKHLITATGQRVTLRCSPRSGDLSVYWYQQSLDQGLQFLIQYYNGEERAKGNILERFSAQQFPDLHSELNLSSLELGDSALYFCASSVGGAPNTGELFFGEGSRLTVL.

This clone came up a few times. The genes are TRBV5-6 and TRBJ2-3; TRBD2 might be the D (5 bases). Trimming took off 3 bases at V and 2 bases at J, with 13 bases between the two ends. The V gene's germline CDR1 is SGHDT and CDR2 YYEEEE. The CDR3 extends over 15 amino acids. CDR3 sequence (DNA): TGTGCCAGCAGCTCGAGGACTGAGATCACAGATACGCAGTATTTT. Translated: CASSSRTEITDTQYF.

This clone has only a few counts. This chain links TRBV6-2 or TRBV6-3 with TRBJ2-5, with D maybe TRBD1 (6 bases). The V gene lost 5 bases and the J gene lost 5 bases, with 18 bases spanning the gap. The CDR3 is 15 residues long. Germline V lookup: CDR1 MNHEY, CDR2 SVGEGT. CDR3 sequence (DNA): TGTGCCAGCAGTCAAGGCAGGGGAAGAAAGGAGACCCAGTACTTC. Translated, it gives CASSQGRGRKETQYF.